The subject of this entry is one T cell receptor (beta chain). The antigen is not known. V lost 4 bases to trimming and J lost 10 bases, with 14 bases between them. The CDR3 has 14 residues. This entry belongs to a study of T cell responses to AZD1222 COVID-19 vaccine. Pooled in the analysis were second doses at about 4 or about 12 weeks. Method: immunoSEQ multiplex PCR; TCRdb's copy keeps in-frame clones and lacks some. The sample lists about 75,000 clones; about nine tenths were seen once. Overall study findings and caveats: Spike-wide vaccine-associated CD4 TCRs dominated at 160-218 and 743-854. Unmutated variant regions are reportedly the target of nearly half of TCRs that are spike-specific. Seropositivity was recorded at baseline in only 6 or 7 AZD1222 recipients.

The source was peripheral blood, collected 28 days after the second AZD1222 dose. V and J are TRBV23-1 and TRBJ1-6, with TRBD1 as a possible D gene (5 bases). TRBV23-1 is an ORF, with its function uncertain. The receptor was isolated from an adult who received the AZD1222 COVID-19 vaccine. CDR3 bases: TGCGCCAGCAGTCTGGGGGATCGTGACTCACCCCTCCACTTT. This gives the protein CASSLGDRDSPLHF.